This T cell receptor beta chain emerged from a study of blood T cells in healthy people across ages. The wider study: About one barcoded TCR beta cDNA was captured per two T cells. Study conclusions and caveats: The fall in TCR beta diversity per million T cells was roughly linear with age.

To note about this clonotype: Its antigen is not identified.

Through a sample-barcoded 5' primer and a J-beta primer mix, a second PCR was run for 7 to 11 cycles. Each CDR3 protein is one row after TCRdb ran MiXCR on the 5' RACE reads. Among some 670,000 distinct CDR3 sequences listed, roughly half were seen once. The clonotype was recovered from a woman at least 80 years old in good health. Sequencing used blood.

Written as DNA, the CDR3 is TGTGCCACCAGCAGAGATCTAGGGCCGAGTAATGAAAAACTGTTTTTT. Its translation is CATSRDLGPSNEKLFF. The rearrangement links TRBV15 to TRBJ1-4; D uncertain. CDR1 LNHNV and CDR2 YYDKDF come from the germline V gene (reference sequence). V lost 0 bases to trimming and J lost 4 bases, with 12 bases between them. The length of the CDR3 is 16 residues.